A single sample is the source of the 24 T cell receptor beta chains below, sequenced in a study of T cell responses to AZD1222 COVID-19 vaccine. Profiling relied on immunoSEQ multiplex PCR, and the TCRdb table lists in-frame clones only, not all of them. The sample holds about 100,000 clones, more than 70% seen once. Specimen: peripheral blood, collected on day 0 of AZD1222 vaccination. The source of these receptors is an adult in good health.

The rearrangement links TRBV7-9 to TRBJ2-3; D is undetermined. This CDR3 region has 13 residues. V dropped 8 bases and J dropped 6 bases, with 15 bases sitting between them. The germline V gene encodes CDR1 SEHNR and CDR2 FQNEAQ (reference sequence). CDR3 in amino acids: CASLSSLFDTQYF. The CDR3 DNA follows: TGTGCCAGCCTCTCGAGCCTCTTCGATACGCAGTATTTT.

The genes are TRBV11-2 and TRBJ1-2; D perhaps matches TRBD1 (6 bases). CDR1 SGHAT and CDR2 FQNNGV come from the germline V gene. The CDR3 spans 16 residues. V lost 7 bases and J 2 bases, leaving 20 bases between the germline ends. CDR3 bases: TGTGCCAGCACCCCCCTCCGAGGGGGAAAAAACTATGGCTACACCTTC. Translating gives CASTPLRGGKNYGYTF.

In this sample, this clone turned up a few times. This chain connects TRBV3-1 (or the pseudogene TRBV3-2) to TRBJ1-3; possible D gene TRBD1, 6 bases. This CDR3 spans 16 amino acids. Trimming removed 3 bases from V and 0 bases from J, with 12 bases in between. The germline CDR1 and CDR2 sequences are LGHDT and YNNKEL (reference sequence). In nucleotides, the CDR3 is TGTGCCAGCAGCCAGAGCAGGGGACTCTCTGGAAACACCATATATTTT. The encoded protein is CASSQSRGLSGNTIYF.

In its sample, this clone was seen once. The rearrangement uses TRBV7-6 and TRBJ1-1; 9 bases match TRBD1. V dropped 3 bases and J dropped 3; count of bases not matched to a gene: 5. Germline V gene lookup returns CDR1 SGHVS and CDR2 FNYEAQ. CDR3 size: 15 residues. DNA for the CDR3: TGTGCCAGCAGCTTTCGACAGGGGGGAGACACTGAAGCTTTCTTT. It specifies CASSFRQGGDTEAFF.

This clone was seen a single time. This chain links TRBV7-9 with TRBJ2-3; 8 bases line up with TRBD2. With V trimmed by 0 bases and J by 2 bases, 4 bases remained unmatched. Germline CDR1 is SEHNR and CDR2 is FQNEAQ (reference sequence). This CDR3 spans 16 amino acids. CDR3 in amino acids: CASSLASGVYTDTQYF. Written as DNA, the CDR3 is TGTGCCAGCAGCTTAGCTAGCGGGGTATACACAGATACGCAGTATTTT.

The chain combines TRBV6-1 with TRBJ1-5; D is possibly TRBD1 (6 bases). This CDR3 has 13 amino acids. The V end lost 3 bases, the J end lost 6 bases, and 9 bases lay between the germline ends. CDR1 is MNHNS, CDR2 SASEGT, per germline. CDR3 nucleotides: TGTGCCAGCAGTGAGTGGGGGGCTCAGCCCCAGCATTTT. Translating it yields CASSEWGAQPQHF.

In this sample, this clone turned up a few times. The genes are TRBV4-2 and TRBJ1-2; D possibly corresponds to TRBD1 (6 bases). Trimming stripped 0 bases from V and 3 bases from J, with 17 bases between. The CDR3 is 17 residues long. Germline V gene data show CDR1 as LGHNA and CDR2 as YNFKEQ. This chain's CDR3 is CASSQDDGGGAYYGYTF. Here the CDR3 DNA reads TGTGCCAGCAGCCAAGATGATGGGGGGGGCGCGTACTATGGCTACACCTTC.

V usage is TRBV2 and J usage is TRBJ2-3; 11 bases agree with TRBD2. This CDR3 is built from 18 residues. V gave up 6 bases and J gave up 1 base; unmatched junction bases: 12. Germline CDR1 SNHLY, CDR2 FYNNEI. The CDR3 DNA reads TGTGCCAGCAGCTTTAATACCGGGACTAGCGGACGCACAGATACGCAGTATTTT. Translated, it gives CASSFNTGTSGRTDTQYF. The whole variable domain, filled in from reference TRBV2 and TRBJ2-3, reads EPEVTQTPSHQVTQMGQEVILRCVPISNHLYFYWYRQILGQKVEFLVSFYNNEISEKSEIFDDQFSVERPDGSNFTLKIRSTKLEDSAMYFCASSFNTGTSGRTDTQYFGPGTRLTVL.

The V gene is TRBV7-9, the J gene TRBJ2-3; no reliable D call. Trimming shortened V by 4 bases and J by 1 base, and 6 bases separated the two germline ends. This CDR3 is 13 amino acids long. CDR1 and CDR2 (germline): SEHNR, FQNEAQ (reference sequence). The CDR3 region has the DNA TGTGCCAGCAGCTATGGGGGCACAGATACGCAGTATTTT. This sequence encodes CASSYGGTDTQYF.

The chain joins TRBV6-6 to TRBJ2-1; D ambiguous. Trimming shortened V by 0 bases and J by 0 bases, and 9 bases separated the two germline ends. The CDR3 contains 16 residues. Germline CDR1 is MNHNY and CDR2 is SVGAGI (reference sequence). CDR3 sequence (DNA): TGTGCCAGCAGTTACTCGAGGTCTCGCTCCTACAATGAGCAGTTCTTC. Amino acids: CASSYSRSRSYNEQFF.

This clone appeared a few times. The chain combines TRBV5-1 with TRBJ2-1, with no clear D. V was clipped by 0 bases and J by 9 bases, with 7 bases between them. The germline gives CDR1 SGHRS, CDR2 YFSETQ. The CDR3 totals 12 residues. The CDR3 region is CASSLAQREQFF. The CDR3 nucleotides are TGCGCCAGCAGCTTGGCACAGCGTGAGCAGTTCTTC.

This clone was counted only a few times. The chain has TRBV6-5 and TRBJ1-2; D is uncertain. Germline CDR1 MNHEY, CDR2 SVGAGI. The CDR3 loop spans 12 amino acids. The V and J ends lost 6 bases and 6 bases respectively, with 11 bases between them. CDR3 sequence: CASSAKPNGYTF. DNA for the CDR3: TGTGCCAGCAGCGCCAAGCCGAATGGCTACACCTTC.

The chain combines TRBV11-3 with TRBJ1-1, with D uncertain. V lost 0 bases to trimming and J lost 1 base, with 6 bases between them. Germline loops: CDR1 SGHNT, CDR2 YENEEA. The CDR3 covers 14 residues. The CDR3 bases are TGTGCCAGCAGCTTAGATGGTCAGAACACTGAAGCTTTCTTT. It yields the protein CASSLDGQNTEAFF.

This chain's CDR3 is CASSLRVTGTEAFF. In nucleotides, the CDR3 is TGTGCCAGCAGTTTGCGAGTGACGGGCACTGAAGCTTTCTTT. The chain links TRBV28 to TRBJ1-1; D remains ambiguous. Deletions cut 3 bases from V and 4 bases from J, with 12 bases between. Per the germline V gene, CDR1 is MDHEN and CDR2 is SYDVKM. The CDR3 has 14 amino acids.

A single count supports this clone. This chain uses TRBV19 with TRBJ2-7; D may be TRBD2 (5 bases). The germline V gene encodes CDR1 LNHDA and CDR2 SQIVND (reference sequence). This CDR3 spans 12 amino acids. V lost 9 bases, J lost 1 base, and 10 bases lay in between. The CDR3 nucleotides are TGTGCCAGCGAGGGAGCATCCTACGAGCAGTACTTC. This encodes CASEGASYEQYF.

The chain uses TRBV7-6 and TRBJ1-4; no clear D gene. Germline V gives CDR1 SGHVS, CDR2 FNYEAQ. Trimming cost V 7 bases and J 1 base, with 16 bases left between them. The CDR3 has 16 residues. The CDR3 region has the DNA TGTGCCAGCAAAGGGTCCGACGGAGGAACTAATGAAAAACTGTTTTTT. Translating gives CASKGSDGGTNEKLFF.

The chain links TRBV9 to TRBJ1-2, with D tentatively TRBD1 (6 bases). Germline V gives CDR1 SGDLS, CDR2 YYNGEE. Deletions cut 0 bases from V and 3 bases from J, with 12 bases between. The CDR3 spans 15 residues. The DNA of the CDR3 is TGTGCCAGCAGCGTAGCGGCAGGGGACTACTATGGCTACACCTTC. Translation: CASSVAAGDYYGYTF.

The chain recombines TRBV18 with TRBJ2-3; unclear D gene. This CDR3 spans 13 amino acids. V shed 6 bases and J shed 0 bases, with 7 bases lying between them. Germline V gives CDR1 KGHSH, CDR2 LQKENI. Written as DNA, the CDR3 is TGTGCCAGCTCGAACGTAAGCACAGATACGCAGTATTTT. Translated: CASSNVSTDTQYF.

The genes are TRBV10-3 and TRBJ2-7; unclear D gene. Trimming pared 6 bases from V and 3 bases from J, leaving 9 bases between. This CDR3 has 12 residues. Germline CDR1 ENHRY, CDR2 SYGVKD. CDR3 loop: CAIRNPNYEQYF. The CDR3 DNA sequence: TGTGCCATCAGGAACCCTAACTACGAGCAGTACTTC.

J is TRBJ2-5 and V is TRBV6-2 or TRBV6-3; D may be TRBD2 (7 bases). The CDR3 has 15 amino acids. V shed 6 bases and J shed 5 bases, with 19 bases lying between them. Germline V gene data show CDR1 as MNHEY and CDR2 as SVGEGT. CDR3 bases: TGTGCCAGCAGCGAAGGGGGGGAGGCGTCGGAGACCCAGTACTTC. This translates into CASSEGGEASETQYF.

The CDR3 DNA reads as TGTGCCAGCTCACCTTACAAGGGACCTGAAAATTCACCCCTCCACTTT. It encodes CASSPYKGPENSPLHF. The chain has TRBV18 and TRBJ1-6; the D gene is possibly TRBD1 (5 bases). The CDR3 length is 16 residues. V lost 3 bases to trimming and J lost 7 bases, with 16 bases between them. Germline V gives CDR1 KGHSH, CDR2 LQKENI.

Here the CDR3 reads CASSLLAGFISYNEQFF. Here the CDR3 DNA reads TGTGCCAGCAGTTTATTAGCGGGGTTTATCTCCTACAATGAGCAGTTCTTC. The gene calls are TRBV28 and TRBJ2-1, with 8 positions matching TRBD2. Per germline, CDR1 MDHEN and CDR2 SYDVKM. Germline trimming cut 1 base from V and 0 bases from J; bases unmatched to any gene: 5. The CDR3 consists of 17 residues.

CDR3 amino acids: CASTFPLGSEGAGANVLTF. CDR3 nucleotides: TGTGCCAGCACTTTTCCCCTCGGGTCCGAGGGGGCTGGGGCCAACGTCCTGACTTTC. The chain is built from TRBV11-3 and TRBJ2-6, with D tentatively TRBD1 (6 bases). This CDR3 has 19 residues. Trimming took 7 bases from V and 2 from J, leaving 24 bases between them. Germline CDR1 and CDR2: SGHNT and YENEEA.

This clone was counted once. This chain joins TRBV19 and TRBJ2-2; 7 nucleotides line up with TRBD1. The CDR3 spans 15 residues. Germline assignment: CDR1 LNHDA and CDR2 SQIVND (reference sequence). V lost 1 base and J lost 4; bases outside the gene matches: 3. The CDR3 spells CASSIGAGGTGELFF. DNA for the CDR3: TGTGCCAGTAGTATAGGCGCAGGGGGCACCGGGGAGCTGTTTTTT.